This T cell receptor (beta chain) was found in a study of T cell repertoires in cytomegalovirus infection. Study outcomes and limitations: HLA-C-restricted CMV clonotypes gave the most frequent clonotype in two of eight donors.

This clonotype was seen a few times. The antigen is unknown. TCRdb independently ran MiXCR on the reads; one entry per CDR3 protein. The table records roughly 990,000 distinct CDR3 sequences, 25% to 40% of them present only once. V dropped 4 bases and J dropped 8 bases, with 12 bases sitting between them. The CDR3 spans 13 residues. Looked up from germline, CDR1 is KGHSH and CDR2 is LQKENI. The sequence derives from a human donor in good health (CMV status not recorded). Some clones in this sample may be carry-over from other donors' samples. This chain uses TRBV18 with TRBJ2-1, with D unresolved. The source material was cultured CD8+ T cells from PBMCs, sampled from culture after CMV antigen stimulation. The CDR3 DNA reads TGTGCCAGCTCACTTCCCATGGACGATGAGCAGTTCTTC. It codes for CASSLPMDDEQFF.